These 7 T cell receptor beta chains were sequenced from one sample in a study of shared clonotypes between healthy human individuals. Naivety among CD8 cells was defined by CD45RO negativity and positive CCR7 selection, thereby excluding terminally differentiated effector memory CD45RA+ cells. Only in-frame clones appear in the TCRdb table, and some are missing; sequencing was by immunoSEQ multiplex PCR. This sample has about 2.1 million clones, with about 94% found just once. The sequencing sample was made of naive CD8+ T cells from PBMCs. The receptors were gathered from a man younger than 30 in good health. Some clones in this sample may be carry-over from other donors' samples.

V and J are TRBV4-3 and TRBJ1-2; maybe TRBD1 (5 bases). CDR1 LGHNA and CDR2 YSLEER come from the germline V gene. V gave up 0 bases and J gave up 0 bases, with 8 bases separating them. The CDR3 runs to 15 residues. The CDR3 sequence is CASSQEGRANYGYTF. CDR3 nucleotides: TGCGCCAGCAGCCAAGAGGGACGGGCTAACTATGGCTACACCTTC.

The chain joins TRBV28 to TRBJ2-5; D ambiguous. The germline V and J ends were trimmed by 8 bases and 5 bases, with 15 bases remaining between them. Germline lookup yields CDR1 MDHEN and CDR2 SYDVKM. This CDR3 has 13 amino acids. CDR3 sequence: CASGEDLWETQYF. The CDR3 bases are TGTGCCAGCGGGGAAGACCTGTGGGAGACCCAGTACTTC.

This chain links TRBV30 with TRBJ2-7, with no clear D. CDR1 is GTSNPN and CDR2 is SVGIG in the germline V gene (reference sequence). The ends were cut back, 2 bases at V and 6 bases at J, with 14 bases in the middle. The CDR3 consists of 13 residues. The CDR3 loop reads CAWSRGPISEQYF. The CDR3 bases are TGTGCCTGGAGTCGTGGACCGATAAGCGAGCAGTACTTC.

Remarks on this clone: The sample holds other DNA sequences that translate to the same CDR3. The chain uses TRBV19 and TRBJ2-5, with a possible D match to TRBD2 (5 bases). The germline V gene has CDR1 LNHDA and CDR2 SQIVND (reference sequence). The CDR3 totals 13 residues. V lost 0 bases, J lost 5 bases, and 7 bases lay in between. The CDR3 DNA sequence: TGTGCCAGTAGTATAGATGGGGAGGAGACCCAGTACTTC. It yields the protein CASSIDGEETQYF.

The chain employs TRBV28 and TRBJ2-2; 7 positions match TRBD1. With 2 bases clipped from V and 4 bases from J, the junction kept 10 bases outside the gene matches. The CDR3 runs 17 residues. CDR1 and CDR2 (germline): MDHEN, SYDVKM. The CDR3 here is CASSLPPQGTVTGELFF. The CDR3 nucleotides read TGTGCCAGCAGTTTACCCCCACAGGGGACCGTCACCGGGGAGCTGTTTTTT.

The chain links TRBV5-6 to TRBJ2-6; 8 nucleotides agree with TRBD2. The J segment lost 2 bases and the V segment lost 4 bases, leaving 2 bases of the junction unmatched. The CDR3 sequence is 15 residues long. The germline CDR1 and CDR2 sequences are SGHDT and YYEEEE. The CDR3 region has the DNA TGTGCCAGCAGCCCCGGGGGGGCTGGGGCCAACGTCCTGACTTTC. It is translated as CASSPGGAGANVLTF.

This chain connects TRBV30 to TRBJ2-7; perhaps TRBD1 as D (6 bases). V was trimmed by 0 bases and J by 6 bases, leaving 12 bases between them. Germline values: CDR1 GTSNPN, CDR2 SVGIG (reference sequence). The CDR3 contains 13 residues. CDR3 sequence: CAWSVTTGAEQYF. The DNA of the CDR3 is TGTGCCTGGAGTGTGACGACAGGAGCCGAGCAGTACTTC.